These T cell receptor beta chains were read from a single sample in a study of shared clonotypes between healthy human individuals. The assay was immunoSEQ multiplex PCR, and TCRdb's table has in-frame clones only and misses some. This sample yields 2 million to 2.5 million clones, of which roughly 93% are seen a single time; roughly 0.36% belongs to the top ten. The sequencing sample was made of naive CD4+ T cells from PBMCs. The receptors were sampled from a young man in good health. Some clones in this sample may be carry-over from other donors' samples. CDR3s include the opening cysteine and the closing phenylalanine or tryptophan. D genes are given only for firm matches. Only some rows state a clone size, as once, few, many or a class for expanded clones.

TRBJ2-1 NA TRBV6-1 once CASSQTGNEQFF TGTGCCAGCAGCCAAACGGGCAATGAGCAGTTCTTC
TRBJ1-1 NA TRBV2 NA CASSEVTEAFF TGTGCCAGCAGCGAGGTCACTGAAGCTTTCTTT
TRBJ2-7 TRBD2 TRBV7-9 NA CASSLVIAGSYEQYF TGTGCCAGCAGCTTAGTGATAGCGGGGTCCTACGAGCAGTACTTC
TRBJ2-2 TRBD1 TRBV5-1 NA CASSGQGADTGELFF TGCGCCAGCAGCGGGCAGGGGGCCGACACCGGGGAGCTGTTTTTT
TRBJ2-7 NA TRBV15 NA CATSRESRQSYEQYF TGTGCCACCAGCAGAGAGAGCCGACAGAGCTACGAGCAGTACTTC
TRBJ1-5 NA TRBV28 once CASSLQGPGQPQHF TGTGCCAGCAGTTTACAGGGGCCGGGGCAGCCCCAGCATTTT
TRBJ2-5 NA TRBV27 NA CASSLRFAQETQYF TGTGCCAGCAGTTTAAGATTCGCCCAAGAGACCCAGTACTTC
TRBJ2-7 NA TRBV30 NA CACLTVEEQYF TGTGCCTGCCTGACAGTGGAAGAGCAGTACTTC
TRBJ2-7 TRBD2 TRBV19 NA CASSATSGRTYEQYF TGTGCCAGTAGTGCCACTAGCGGGAGGACCTACGAGCAGTACTTC
TRBJ2-7 NA TRBV30 NA CAWSVGGAGSYEQYF TGTGCCTGGAGTGTAGGTGGGGCGGGCTCCTACGAGCAGTACTTC
TRBJ2-7 NA TRBV5-1 NA CASSFQPGGTYEQYF TGCGCCAGCAGCTTTCAGCCCGGTGGTACCTACGAGCAGTACTTC
TRBJ1-2 NA TRBV28 NA CASSLLLWERVNYGYTF TGTGCCAGCAGTTTATTACTTTGGGAGAGGGTTAACTATGGCTACACCTTC
TRBJ2-5 TRBD2 TRBV7-3 NA CASSHGAGVSETQYF TGTGCCAGCAGCCACGGGGCGGGAGTTTCAGAGACCCAGTACTTC
TRBJ2-7 NA TRBV30 NA CAWSLEGPRHEQYF TGTGCCTGGAGTCTAGAAGGTCCCCGACACGAGCAGTACTTC
TRBJ1-5 TRBD1 TRBV30 NA CAWQGARGQPQHF TGTGCCTGGCAGGGGGCGCGGGGGCAGCCCCAGCATTTT
TRBJ2-5 NA TRBV5-4 NA CASSFLGGQETQYF TGTGCCAGCAGCTTTTTAGGAGGACAAGAGACCCAGTACTTC